This entry lists 17 T cell receptor beta chains sequenced from one sample in a study of cytomegalovirus exposure and HLA in healthy donors. Assay used: immunoSEQ multiplex PCR; TCRdb lists only in-frame clones, some missing. The table shows roughly 120,000 clones, with over 85% occurring only once. Material: PBMCs. These receptors were obtained from a young woman in good health and CMV-seronegative.

The chain has TRBV4-1 and TRBJ1-1; D call uncertain. The CDR3 extends over 12 amino acids. CDR1 and CDR2 (germline): MGHRA, YSYEKL. V lost 2 bases and J lost 4, with 5 bases in between. Written as DNA, the CDR3 is TGCGCCAGCAGCCAATCGCGCACTGAAGCTTTCTTT. This codes for CASSQSRTEAFF.

This chain uses TRBV30 with TRBJ2-1; TRBD2 aligns across 10 bases. With 1 base clipped from V and 5 bases from J, the junction kept 5 bases outside the gene matches. The V gene's germline CDR1 is GTSNPN and CDR2 SVGIG (reference sequence). CDR3 length: 15 amino acids. The CDR3 coding sequence is TGTGCCTGGAGTGCCGGCACTAGCGGGAACAATGAGCAGTTCTTC. Its translation is CAWSAGTSGNNEQFF.

J is TRBJ2-4 and V is TRBV6-1, with D perhaps matching TRBD2 (7 bases). Trimming removed 10 bases from V and 4 bases from J, with 17 bases in between. The CDR3 extends over 14 amino acids. Germline CDR1 MNHNS, CDR2 SASEGT. CDR3 coding DNA: TGTGCCATGCGGGGGCCCCCCCCTAAAAACATTCAGTACTTC. Protein product: CAMRGPPPKNIQYF.

The chain couples TRBV5-1 to TRBJ2-1; weak D call: TRBD2 (5 bases). The CDR3 is 13 residues long. V shed 3 bases and J shed 7 bases, with 11 bases lying between them. The V gene's germline CDR1 is SGHRS and CDR2 YFSETQ. The CDR3 bases are TGCGCCAGCAGCTCCGCGGACTGGAATGAGCAGTTCTTC. It encodes CASSSADWNEQFF.

The chain links TRBV2 to TRBJ2-5; D possibly corresponds to TRBD2 (6 bases). From germline, CDR1 is SNHLY and CDR2 FYNNEI. V was trimmed by 6 bases and J by 2 bases, leaving 10 bases between them. The CDR3 loop spans 13 amino acids. CDR3 sequence: CASSSREQETQYF. The CDR3 region has the DNA TGTGCCAGCAGCAGCCGGGAGCAAGAGACCCAGTACTTC.

This chain joins TRBV15 and TRBJ2-3; no clear D. Trimming cost V 2 bases and J 0 bases, with 18 bases left between them. The CDR3 loop spans 18 amino acids. CDR1 is LNHNV and CDR2 is YYDKDF in the germline V gene (reference sequence). CDR3 sequence (DNA): TGTGCCACCAGCAGATCGCTAACGACTCTAACTAGCACAGATACGCAGTATTTT. Translation gives CATSRSLTTLTSTDTQYF.

V is TRBV27 and J is TRBJ1-1; 10 bases map to TRBD1. Germline V CDR1 and CDR2: MNHEY, SMNVEV (reference sequence). The CDR3 length is 13 residues. The junction had 4 bases not matched to a gene; V was cut back by 4 bases and J by 8 bases. This chain's CDR3 is CASSSTGGSEAFF. In nucleotides, the CDR3 is TGTGCCAGCAGTTCGACAGGGGGCTCCGAAGCTTTCTTT.

The rearrangement uses TRBV10-3 and TRBJ2-7, with TRBD2 identical over 9 bases. Germline CDR1 ENHRY, CDR2 SYGVKD. This CDR3 has 12 amino acids. The J segment lost 3 bases and the V segment lost 10 bases, leaving 4 bases of the junction unmatched. The CDR3 here is CASGGDSYEQYF. The DNA of the CDR3 is TGTGCCAGCGGGGGGGACAGCTACGAGCAGTACTTC.

The chain uses TRBV5-1 and TRBJ1-1; D ambiguous. The CDR3 is 14 amino acids. The germline gives CDR1 SGHRS, CDR2 YFSETQ. The V end lost 0 bases, the J end lost 1 base, and 7 bases lay between the germline ends. The chain's CDR3 is CASSLDPGNTEAFF. CDR3 nucleotides: TGCGCCAGCAGCTTGGATCCGGGGAACACTGAAGCTTTCTTT.

This rearrangement joins TRBV5-1 to TRBJ2-3; 7 nucleotides line up with TRBD1. From germline, CDR1 is SGHRS and CDR2 YFSETQ. CDR3 length: 16 amino acids. Unmatched junction bases numbered 5, after V lost 1 base and J lost 0 bases. The CDR3 DNA reads TGCGCCAGCAGCTTGCCGACGACAGGGAGCACAGATACGCAGTATTTT. This translates into CASSLPTTGSTDTQYF.

A note on this clone: Other DNA sequences in the sample encode the same CDR3. The rearrangement joins TRBV5-1 to TRBJ2-1; 8 nucleotides agree with TRBD2. The germline V gene encodes CDR1 SGHRS and CDR2 YFSETQ. J lost 4 bases, V lost 1 base, and 4 bases had no gene match. This CDR3 comprises 15 residues. DNA for the CDR3: TGCGCCAGCAGCTTGACGGGGGGGTCTTACAATGAGCAGTTCTTC. Translated: CASSLTGGSYNEQFF.

V is TRBV27 and J is TRBJ2-2; TRBD2 matches 12 bases. Germline trimming cut 5 bases from V and 4 bases from J; bases unmatched to any gene: 8. The germline V gene has CDR1 MNHEY and CDR2 SMNVEV (reference sequence). The CDR3 extends over 17 amino acids. The CDR3 DNA reads as TGTGCCAGCAGTCGGCCTAGCGGGAGGGCTCGCACCGGGGAGCTGTTTTTT. This codes for CASSRPSGRARTGELFF.

The chain combines TRBV9 with TRBJ1-3, with a possible D match to TRBD1 (6 bases). The length of the CDR3 is 16 residues. CDR1 is SGDLS and CDR2 is YYNGEE in the germline V gene. Between the trimmed V and J ends, which lost 3 bases and 3 bases, there was a span of 16 bases. CDR3 amino acids: CASSAGPTGLGNTIYF. The CDR3 region has the DNA TGTGCCAGCAGCGCAGGCCCTACAGGGCTTGGAAACACCATATATTTT.

On this clone: One junction end disagrees with the germline gene, perhaps due to a read error. Other DNA sequences in this specimen translate into the identical CDR3. The gene calls are TRBV18 and TRBJ1-4, with 11 bases identical to TRBD1. The CDR3 length is 15 residues. CDR1 and CDR2 from the germline V gene are KGHSH and LQKENI. The DNA of the CDR3 is TGTGCCAGCTCCCCACCGGGACAGGGGGGAGAAAAACTGTTTTTT. Encoded protein: CASSPPGQGGEKLFF.

The V call is TRBV7-9, the J call TRBJ2-4; D gene unclear. The CDR3 spans 14 residues. Germline CDR1 SEHNR, CDR2 FQNEAQ (reference sequence). V shed 5 bases and J shed 1 base, with 9 bases lying between them. The CDR3 sequence: CASSQPQAKNIQYF. Here the CDR3 DNA reads TGTGCCAGCAGCCAACCGCAGGCCAAAAACATTCAGTACTTC. Combining the CDR3 with reference TRBV7-9 and TRBJ2-4 gives the whole variable domain DTGVSQNPRHKITKRGQNVTFRCDPISEHNRLYWYRQTLGQGPEFLTYFQNEAQLEKSRLLSDRFSAERPKGSFSTLEIQRTEQGDSAMYLCASSQPQAKNIQYFGAGTRLSVL.

The chain combines TRBV28 with TRBJ2-5; tentative D call: TRBD2 (6 bases). V lost 6 bases and J 5 bases, leaving 19 bases between the germline ends. The CDR3 has 15 amino acids. The germline V gene has CDR1 MDHEN and CDR2 SYDVKM. For the CDR3, the DNA is TGTGCCAGCAGCGTCCGAACCGGGACTGGGGAGACCCAGTACTTC. Its protein product is CASSVRTGTGETQYF.

The rearrangement joins TRBV11-2 to TRBJ2-7; TRBD2 matches 7 bases. V shed 7 bases and J 7 bases; nucleotides not matched to a gene: 7. The CDR3 consists of 12 residues. CDR1 SGHAT and CDR2 FQNNGV come from the germline V gene. The CDR3 sequence: CASKTGGWEQYF. In nucleotides, the CDR3 is TGTGCCAGCAAGACGGGGGGTTGGGAGCAGTACTTC.